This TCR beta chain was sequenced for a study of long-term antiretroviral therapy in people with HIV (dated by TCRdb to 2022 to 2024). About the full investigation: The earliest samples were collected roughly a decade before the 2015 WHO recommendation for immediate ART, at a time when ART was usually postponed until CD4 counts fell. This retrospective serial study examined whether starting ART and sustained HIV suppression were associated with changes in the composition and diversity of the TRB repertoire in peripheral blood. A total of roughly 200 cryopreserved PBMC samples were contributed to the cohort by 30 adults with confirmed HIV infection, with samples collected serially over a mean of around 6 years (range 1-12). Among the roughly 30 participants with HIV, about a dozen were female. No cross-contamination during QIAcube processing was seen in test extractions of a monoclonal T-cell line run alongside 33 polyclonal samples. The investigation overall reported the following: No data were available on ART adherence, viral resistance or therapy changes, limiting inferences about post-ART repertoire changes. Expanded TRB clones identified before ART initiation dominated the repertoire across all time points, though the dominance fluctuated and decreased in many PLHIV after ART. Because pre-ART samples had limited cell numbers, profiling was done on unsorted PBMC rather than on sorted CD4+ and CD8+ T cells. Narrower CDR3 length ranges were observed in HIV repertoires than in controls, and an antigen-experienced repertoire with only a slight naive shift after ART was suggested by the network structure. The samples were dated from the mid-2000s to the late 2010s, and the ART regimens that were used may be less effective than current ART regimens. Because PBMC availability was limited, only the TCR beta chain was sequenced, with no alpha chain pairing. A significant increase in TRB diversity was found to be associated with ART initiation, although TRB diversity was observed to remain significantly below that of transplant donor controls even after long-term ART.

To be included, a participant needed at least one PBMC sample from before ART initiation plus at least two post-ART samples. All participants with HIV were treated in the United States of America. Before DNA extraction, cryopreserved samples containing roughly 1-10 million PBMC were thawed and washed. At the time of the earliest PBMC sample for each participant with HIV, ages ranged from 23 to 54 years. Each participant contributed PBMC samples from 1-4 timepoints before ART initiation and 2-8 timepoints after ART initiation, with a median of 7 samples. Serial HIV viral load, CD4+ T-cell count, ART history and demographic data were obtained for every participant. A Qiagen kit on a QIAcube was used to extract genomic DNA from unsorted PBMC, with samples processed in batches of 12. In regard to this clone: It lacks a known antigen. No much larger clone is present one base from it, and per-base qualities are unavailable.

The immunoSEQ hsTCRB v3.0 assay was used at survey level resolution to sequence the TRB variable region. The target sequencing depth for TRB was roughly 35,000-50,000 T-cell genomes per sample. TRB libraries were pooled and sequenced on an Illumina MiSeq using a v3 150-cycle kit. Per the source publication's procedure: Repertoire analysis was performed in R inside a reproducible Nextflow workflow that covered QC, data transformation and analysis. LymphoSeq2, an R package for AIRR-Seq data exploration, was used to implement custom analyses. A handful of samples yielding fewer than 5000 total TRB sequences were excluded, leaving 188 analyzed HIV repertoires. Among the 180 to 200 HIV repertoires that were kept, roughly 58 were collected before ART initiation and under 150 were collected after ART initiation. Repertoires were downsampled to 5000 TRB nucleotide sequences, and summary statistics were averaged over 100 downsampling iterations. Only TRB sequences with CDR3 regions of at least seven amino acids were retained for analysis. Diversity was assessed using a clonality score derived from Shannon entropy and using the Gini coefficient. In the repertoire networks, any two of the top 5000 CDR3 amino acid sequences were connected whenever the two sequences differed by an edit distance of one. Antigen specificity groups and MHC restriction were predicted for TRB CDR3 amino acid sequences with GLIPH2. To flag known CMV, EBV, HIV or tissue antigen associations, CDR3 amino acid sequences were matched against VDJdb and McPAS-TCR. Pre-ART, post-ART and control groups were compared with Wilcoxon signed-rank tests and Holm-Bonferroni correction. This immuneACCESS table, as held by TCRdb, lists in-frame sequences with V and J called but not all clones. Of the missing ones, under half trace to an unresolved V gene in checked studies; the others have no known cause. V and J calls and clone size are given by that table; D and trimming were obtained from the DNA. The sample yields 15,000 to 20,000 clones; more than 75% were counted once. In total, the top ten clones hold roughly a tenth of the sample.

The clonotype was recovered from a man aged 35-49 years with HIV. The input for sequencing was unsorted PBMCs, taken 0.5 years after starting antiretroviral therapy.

The sequenced DNA is TGCGCCAGCAGTACCGGGACAGGGTCCTACAATGAGCAGTTCTTC. It codes for CASSTGTGSYNEQFF. The chain was built from TRBV10-1 and TRBJ2-1; 9 of the junction bases match TRBD1. The germline V gene (reference sequence) supplies CDR1 WNHNN and CDR2 SYGVQD. The CDR3 covers 15 residues, taking in both the cysteine and the phenylalanine. Just CDR3 DNA is preserved here, 45 bases in frame from base 1. Here V drops 5 bases and J drops 1 base, and the junction holds 3 bases not matched to any gene.